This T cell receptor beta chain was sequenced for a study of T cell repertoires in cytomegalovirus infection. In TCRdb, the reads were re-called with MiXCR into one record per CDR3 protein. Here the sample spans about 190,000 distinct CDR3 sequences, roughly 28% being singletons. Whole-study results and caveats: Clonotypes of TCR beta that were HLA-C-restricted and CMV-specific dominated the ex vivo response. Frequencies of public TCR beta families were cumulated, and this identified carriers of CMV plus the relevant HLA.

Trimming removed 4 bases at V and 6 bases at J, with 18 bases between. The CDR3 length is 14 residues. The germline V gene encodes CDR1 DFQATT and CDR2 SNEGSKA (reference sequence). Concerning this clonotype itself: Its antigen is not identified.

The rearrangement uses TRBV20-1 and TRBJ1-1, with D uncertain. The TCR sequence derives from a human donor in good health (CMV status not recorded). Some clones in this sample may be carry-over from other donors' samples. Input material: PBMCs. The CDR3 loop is CSATQDGLWPEAFF. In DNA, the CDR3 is TGCAGTGCTACCCAGGACGGGCTTTGGCCTGAAGCTTTCTTT.